The 25 T cell receptor beta chains given below trace back to one sample, sequenced in a study of blood T cell repertoires in COVID-19 (dated by TCRdb to the early 2020s). Library construction relied on the immunoSEQ multiplex PCR assay. The source is immuneACCESS, and TCRdb retained only in-frame sequences with V and J called. Part of the clones is not carried over; for the studies checked, unresolved V genes explain less than half of this, and the remainder is unexplained. The sample has 50,000 to 70,000 clones on record, approximately 70% of them singletons. The leading ten clones occupy roughly 49% of the sample. The sample comprised PBMCs or T cells enriched from blood (not recorded which). These receptors all come from a woman in her sixties or seventies who had been exposed to COVID-19.

CDR3 bases: TGTGCCATCAGTGTTGGGAGGGCGGATGGCTACACCTTC. It is translated as CAISVGRADGYTF. The chain uses TRBV10-3 and TRBJ1-2, with D unresolved. CDR3 length: 13 amino acids. Trimming shortened V by 4 bases and J by 6 bases, and 12 bases separated the two germline ends. In germline, CDR1 is ENHRY, CDR2 SYGVKD.

The chain has TRBV28 and TRBJ1-3, with D possibly TRBD1 on 6 matching bases. Germline values: CDR1 MDHEN, CDR2 SYDVKM. This CDR3 is 15 amino acids long. Trimming left V 3 bases short and J 4 bases short, with 13 bases between. Here the CDR3 DNA reads TGTGCCAGCAGTTTGTGGGGGGGCTCGGGAAACACCATATATTTT. Its translation is CASSLWGGSGNTIYF. Drawing the rest from reference TRBV28 and TRBJ1-3, the complete variable domain is DVKVTQSSRYLVKRTGEKVFLECVQDMDHENMFWYRQDPGLGLRLIYFSYDVKMKEKGDIPEGYSVSREKKERFSLILESASTNQTSMYLCASSLWGGSGNTIYFGEGSWLTVV.

The J gene is TRBJ2-7, the V gene TRBV19, with 9 positions matching TRBD2. Trimming at V came to 5 bases and at J to 6 bases, leaving 11 bases not matched to a gene. The germline CDR1 and CDR2 sequences are LNHDA and SQIVND (reference sequence). The CDR3 extends over 15 amino acids. CDR3 DNA: TGTGCCAGTAGTGAAACCGGGACTAGCAGTCGCGAGCAGTACTTC. This translates into CASSETGTSSREQYF.

The CDR3 DNA reads as TGTGCCAGCAGCTTGGTACCGCGCACTGAAGCTTTCTTT. Translation: CASSLVPRTEAFF. The chain combines TRBV5-8 with TRBJ1-1; D is undetermined. Per germline, CDR1 SGHTS and CDR2 YDEGEE. V was clipped by 0 bases and J by 4 bases, with 7 bases between them. This CDR3 spans 13 amino acids. Combining the CDR3 with reference TRBV5-8 and TRBJ1-1 gives the whole variable domain EAGVTQSPTHLIKTRGQQATLRCSPISGHTSVYWYQQALGLGLQFLLWYDEGEERNRGNFPPRFSGRQFPNYSSELNVNALELEDSALYLCASSLVPRTEAFFGQGTRLTVV.

The chain employs TRBV2 and TRBJ2-2, with D tentatively TRBD1 (6 bases). The CDR3 consists of 15 residues. Germline assignment: CDR1 SNHLY and CDR2 FYNNEI. The V end lost 8 bases, the J end lost 3 bases, and 16 bases lay between the germline ends. The CDR3 DNA follows: TGTGCCAGCGCTCGTTTGGCAGGGGACACCGGGGAGCTGTTTTTT. Its translation: CASARLAGDTGELFF.

The rearrangement uses TRBV6-5 and TRBJ1-5, with 10 positions matching TRBD1. In germline, CDR1 is MNHEY, CDR2 SVGAGI. There are 14 residues in the CDR3. V dropped 8 bases and J dropped 7; count of bases not matched to a gene: 8. The CDR3 nucleotides read TGTGCCAGCTCTCAGACAGGGGGCTGGCAGCCCCAGCATTTT. It is translated as CASSQTGGWQPQHF.

This chain joins TRBV20-1 and TRBJ1-5; D is undetermined. The CDR3 is made up of 12 amino acids. Germline V gives CDR1 DFQATT, CDR2 SNEGSKA (reference sequence). V lost 5 bases and J 4 bases, leaving 9 bases between the germline ends. CDR3 DNA sequence: TGCAGTGCTGGTGCAGTGAATCAGCCCCAGCATTTT. Protein product: CSAGAVNQPQHF.

The rearrangement uses TRBV5-1 and TRBJ1-3; TRBD1 might be the D (5 bases). The CDR3 totals 15 residues. Germline CDR1 is SGHRS and CDR2 is YFSETQ. The V gene lost 4 bases and the J gene lost 2 bases, with 13 bases spanning the gap. CDR3 sequence: CASSIGQGPGNTIYF. The CDR3 region has the DNA TGCGCCAGCAGCATCGGGCAGGGCCCTGGAAACACCATATATTTT.

V is TRBV7-9 and J is TRBJ2-5, with D possibly matching TRBD2 (5 bases). V was trimmed by 2 bases and J by 7 bases, leaving 11 bases between them. In germline, CDR1 is SEHNR, CDR2 FQNEAQ (reference sequence). This CDR3 has 13 amino acids. The CDR3, as DNA: TGTGCCAGCAGCTTATCGGTTGCGGGGACCCAGTACTTC. The encoded protein is CASSLSVAGTQYF.

There are a few counts of this clone. V usage is TRBV29-1 and J usage is TRBJ2-1; unclear D gene. Per the germline V gene, CDR1 is SQVTM and CDR2 is ANQGSEA. This CDR3 is built from 12 residues. V dropped 4 bases and J dropped 5 bases, with 9 bases sitting between them. In DNA, the CDR3 is TGCAGCGTTGTTCGGAGCGACAATGAGCAGTTCTTC. The encoded protein is CSVVRSDNEQFF.

V and J are TRBV27 and TRBJ2-1; 7 positions match TRBD2. Germline CDR1 is MNHEY and CDR2 is SMNVEV (reference sequence). J was trimmed by 9 bases and V by 8 bases; bases with no gene match: 13. This CDR3 spans 14 amino acids. CDR3 residues: CASSPGGLRSEQFF. The CDR3 nucleotides read TGTGCCAGCTCCCCCGGGGGGTTGAGGAGTGAGCAGTTCTTC.

The chain joins TRBV7-9 to TRBJ2-2; 7 bases match TRBD1. CDR1 is SEHNR, CDR2 FQNEAQ, per germline (reference sequence). With V trimmed by 6 bases and J by 2 bases, 12 bases remained unmatched. This CDR3 spans 17 amino acids. The CDR3, as DNA: TGTGCCAGCAGACCCCGGGATACAGGGGTCAACACCGGGGAGCTGTTTTTT. Its protein product is CASRPRDTGVNTGELFF. The complete variable domain, with remaining parts taken from reference TRBV7-9 and TRBJ2-2, reads DTGVSQNPRHKITKRGQNVTFRCDPISEHNRLYWYRQTLGQGPEFLTYFQNEAQLEKSRLLSDRFSAERPKGSFSTLEIQRTEQGDSAMYLCASRPRDTGVNTGELFFGEGSRLTVL.

This clone was seen just once. The J gene is TRBJ1-2, the V gene TRBV9, with 8 bases lining up with TRBD1. The junction had 4 bases not matched to a gene; V was cut back by 5 bases and J by 4 bases. The CDR3 length is 13 residues. Germline CDR1 SGDLS, CDR2 YYNGEE. CDR3 in DNA: TGTGCCAGCAGGGACAGGGCTAGCTATGGCTACACCTTC. Protein sequence: CASRDRASYGYTF.

This chain joins TRBV2 and TRBJ2-2; 8 nucleotides match TRBD1. This CDR3 has 15 amino acids. Germline trimming cut 4 bases from V and 7 bases from J; bases unmatched to any gene: 8. CDR1 SNHLY and CDR2 FYNNEI come from the germline V gene. The CDR3 bases are TGTGCCAGCAGTGTAGTACAGGGGGTGATCGGGGAGCTGTTTTTT. It is translated as CASSVVQGVIGELFF.

The chain uses TRBV10-1 and TRBJ2-2; no firm D call. Germline V gives CDR1 WNHNN, CDR2 SYGVQD (reference sequence). The V end lost 2 bases, the J end lost 3 bases, and 7 bases lay between the germline ends. The CDR3 covers 14 residues. CDR3 DNA sequence: TGCGCCAGCAGTGAGGTCGGTTACACCGGGGAGCTGTTTTTT. Translating gives CASSEVGYTGELFF.

The gene calls are TRBV11-3 and TRBJ2-1; D might be TRBD1 (11 bases). Germline loops: CDR1 SGHNT, CDR2 YENEEA. There are 20 residues in the CDR3. Trimming stripped 5 bases from V and 3 bases from J, with 29 bases between. CDR3 sequence (DNA): TGTGCCAGCAGCGAGGGACAGGGGGTGTCTAGCGGGAGTATCTACAATGAGCAGTTCTTC. Protein product: CASSEGQGVSSGSIYNEQFF.

The rearrangement links TRBV7-6 to TRBJ2-1; 7 nucleotides line up with TRBD2. The CDR3 is 18 residues long. Germline trimming cut 6 bases from V and 3 bases from J; bases unmatched to any gene: 17. Looked up from germline, CDR1 is SGHVS and CDR2 is FNYEAQ. The CDR3 DNA follows: TGTGCCAGCAGTCTAGCCGGGGGTGCGGGAGTGCTCTACAATGAGCAGTTCTTC. Encoded protein: CASSLAGGAGVLYNEQFF.

The rearrangement uses TRBV7-2 and TRBJ1-5, with TRBD1 as a possible D gene (5 bases). The CDR3 spans 14 residues. The V gene lost 4 bases and the J gene lost 8 bases, with 15 bases spanning the gap. Germline-derived CDR1 and CDR2 are SGHTA and FQGNSA. The CDR3 nucleotides read TGTGCCAGCAGCTCCCGCCGGGGGAAGGAGCCCCAGCATTTT. Translation gives CASSSRRGKEPQHF.

CDR3 protein: CASSLTGGYEQYF. CDR3 nucleotides: TGTGCCAGTAGTTTGACAGGGGGCTACGAGCAGTACTTC. V is TRBV19 and J is TRBJ2-7; 9 nucleotides align to TRBD1. The CDR3 extends over 13 amino acids. The germline gives CDR1 LNHDA, CDR2 SQIVND (reference sequence). With V trimmed by 5 bases and J by 3 bases, 2 bases remained unmatched.

The CDR3, as DNA: TGTGCCAGCAGTAAAGGGAGTGGGGGCTACACCTTC. It yields the protein CASSKGSGGYTF. The rearrangement uses TRBV9 and TRBJ1-2; D gene unclear. V was trimmed by 5 bases and J by 8 bases, leaving 13 bases between them. The CDR3 length is 12 residues. From germline, CDR1 is SGDLS and CDR2 YYNGEE.

The chain employs TRBV28 and TRBJ1-2; perhaps TRBD1 as D (5 bases). The V gene lost 3 bases and the J gene lost 7 bases, with 9 bases spanning the gap. CDR1 is MDHEN and CDR2 is SYDVKM in the germline V gene. The CDR3 length is 12 residues. CDR3 region: CASSFTGGGYTF. The CDR3 DNA follows: TGTGCCAGCAGTTTTACAGGCGGTGGCTACACCTTC.

This clone turned up a few times. The chain recombines TRBV27 with TRBJ2-7; 7 bases fit TRBD1. CDR1 is MNHEY, CDR2 SMNVEV, per germline (reference sequence). V dropped 2 bases and J dropped 4; count of bases not matched to a gene: 5. This CDR3 is 14 amino acids long. The CDR3 loop is CASSLNRGEYEQYF. CDR3 sequence (DNA): TGTGCCAGCAGTTTAAACAGGGGAGAGTACGAGCAGTACTTC.

This clone has a count of ten or more. The gene calls are TRBV28 and TRBJ2-1; weak D call: TRBD2 (6 bases). Germline V lookup: CDR1 MDHEN, CDR2 SYDVKM. The CDR3 runs to 12 residues. Trimming removed 5 bases from V and 9 bases from J, with 11 bases in between. For the CDR3, the DNA is TGTGCCAGCAGTGTCCCCGGGGGTGAGCAGTTCTTC. Translation gives CASSVPGGEQFF.

In DNA, the CDR3 is TGTGCCAGCAGCCGGGACAGGGGGTACGAGCAGTACTTC. It translates to CASSRDRGYEQYF. The chain combines TRBV2 with TRBJ2-7; 11 bases line up with TRBD1. The CDR3 sequence is 13 residues long. CDR1 SNHLY and CDR2 FYNNEI come from the germline V gene. Losses at the gene ends were 6 bases for V and 4 bases for J; bases not matched to a gene: 2.

This clone has a handful of counts. The chain couples TRBV19 to TRBJ2-1, with D maybe TRBD2 (6 bases). V gave up 5 bases and J gave up 8 bases, with 16 bases separating them. CDR1 is LNHDA and CDR2 is SQIVND in the germline V gene (reference sequence). CDR3 size: 14 residues. The CDR3 sequence is CASSLGLRSDEQFF. The CDR3 DNA reads as TGTGCCAGTAGTCTCGGACTAAGGTCGGATGAGCAGTTCTTC.